This is a list of T cell receptor beta chains from one sample in a study of T cell responses to AZD1222 COVID-19 vaccine. This table comes from immunoSEQ multiplex PCR, and its TCRdb copy is limited to in-frame clones, with some not included. The data show 140,000 or so clones, under 95% seen once. The specimen was peripheral blood, collected 28 days after the second AZD1222 dose. The receptors come from an adult who received the AZD1222 COVID-19 vaccine. Both conserved end residues are part of each CDR3. A D gene is named only where the DNA matches it firmly. Clone size is shown for a subset of rows, as once, few, many or a class of expanded clone.

V: TRBV5-1; size: NA; J: TRBJ1-2; D: TRBD1; CDR3: CASSLRSPTGGAYGYTF; DNA: TGCGCCAGCAGCTTGAGGTCCCCTACAGGGGGCGCCTATGGCTACACCTTC
V: TRBV6-5; size: NA; J: TRBJ1-2; D: NA; CDR3: CASSLNRVSYTF; DNA: TGTGCCAGCAGTTTAAACAGGGTGAGCTACACCTTC
V: TRBV19; size: NA; J: TRBJ2-5; D: NA; CDR3: CASSPRTAGGKETQYF; DNA: TGTGCCAGTAGTCCCAGGACAGCCGGGGGGAAGGAGACCCAGTACTTC
V: TRBV3-1/TRBV3-2; size: NA; J: TRBJ2-1; D: NA; CDR3: CASSLSGGDSYNEQFF; DNA: TGTGCCAGCAGCCTTAGCGGAGGGGATTCCTACAATGAGCAGTTCTTC
V: TRBV15; size: NA; J: TRBJ2-7; D: NA; CDR3: CATSRGGMNSYEQYF; DNA: TGTGCCACCAGCAGAGGCGGGATGAACTCCTACGAGCAGTACTTC
V: TRBV6-5; size: once; J: TRBJ1-1; D: NA; CDR3: CASSYLRTGLGTEAFF; DNA: TGTGCCAGCAGTTACCTTCGGACGGGGTTAGGCACTGAAGCTTTCTTT
V: TRBV5-1; size: NA; J: TRBJ1-1; D: NA; CDR3: CASSLAEVNTEAFF; DNA: TGCGCCAGCAGCTTGGCCGAGGTGAACACTGAAGCTTTCTTT
V: TRBV7-9; size: NA; J: TRBJ1-4; D: TRBD1; CDR3: CASSLGGQGGTNEKLFF; DNA: TGTGCCAGCAGCTTAGGGGGACAGGGCGGCACTAATGAAAAACTGTTTTTT
V: TRBV20-1; size: NA; J: TRBJ1-2; D: TRBD1; CDR3: CSAWTGEGYTF; DNA: TGCAGTGCCTGGACAGGGGAGGGCTACACCTTC
V: TRBV3-1/TRBV3-2; size: NA; J: TRBJ1-2; D: NA; CDR3: CASSQGGFNFGYTF; DNA: TGTGCCAGCAGCCAAGGGGGGTTCAACTTTGGCTACACCTTC
V: TRBV25-1; size: NA; J: TRBJ1-1; D: NA; CDR3: CASSGRLEAFF; DNA: TGTGCCAGCAGTGGACGTCTCGAAGCTTTCTTT
V: TRBV4-2; size: once; J: TRBJ2-7; D: TRBD1; CDR3: CASSQAVGTASYEQYF; DNA: TGTGCCAGCAGCCAAGCCGTAGGGACAGCTTCCTACGAGCAGTACTTC
V: TRBV5-1; size: NA; J: TRBJ2-5; D: TRBD1; CDR3: CASSRRQGASETQYF; DNA: TGCGCCAGCAGCCGCCGACAGGGAGCGTCAGAGACCCAGTACTTC
V: TRBV5-4; size: NA; J: TRBJ1-6; D: NA; CDR3: CASSLGAGNQGRSPLHF; DNA: TGTGCCAGCAGCTTGGGAGCCGGGAACCAGGGAAGGTCACCCCTCCACTTT
V: TRBV10-2; size: NA; J: TRBJ1-6; D: NA; CDR3: CASIGSGMRDSPLHF; DNA: TGCGCCAGCATCGGTAGTGGGATGAGGGATTCACCCCTCCACTTT
V: TRBV24-1; size: NA; J: TRBJ2-7; D: NA; CDR3: CARRQGEQYF; DNA: TGTGCCAGGAGGCAGGGCGAGCAGTACTTC